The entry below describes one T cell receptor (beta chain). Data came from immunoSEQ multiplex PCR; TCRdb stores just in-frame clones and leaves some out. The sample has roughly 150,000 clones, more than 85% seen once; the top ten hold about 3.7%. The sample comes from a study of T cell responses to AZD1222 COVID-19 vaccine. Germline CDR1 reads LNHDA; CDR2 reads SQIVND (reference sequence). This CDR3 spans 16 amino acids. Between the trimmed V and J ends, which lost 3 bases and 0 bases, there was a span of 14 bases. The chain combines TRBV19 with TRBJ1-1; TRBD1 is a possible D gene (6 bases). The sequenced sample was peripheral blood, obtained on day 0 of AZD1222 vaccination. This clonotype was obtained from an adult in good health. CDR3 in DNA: TGTGCCAGTAGTATTAGGGGGGACCAATTGAACACTGAAGCTTTCTTT. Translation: CASSIRGDQLNTEAFF.